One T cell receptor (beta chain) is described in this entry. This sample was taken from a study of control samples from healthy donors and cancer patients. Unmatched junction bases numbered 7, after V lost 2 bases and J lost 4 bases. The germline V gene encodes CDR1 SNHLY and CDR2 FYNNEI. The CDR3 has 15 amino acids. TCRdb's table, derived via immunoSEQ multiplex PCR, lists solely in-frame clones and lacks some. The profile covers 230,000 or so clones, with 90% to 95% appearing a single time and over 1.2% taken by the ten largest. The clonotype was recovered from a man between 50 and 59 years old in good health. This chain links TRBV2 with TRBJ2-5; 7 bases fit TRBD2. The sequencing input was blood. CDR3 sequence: CASSEISAGVETQYF. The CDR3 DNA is TGTGCCAGCAGTGAAATTTCCGCGGGGGTAGAGACCCAGTACTTC. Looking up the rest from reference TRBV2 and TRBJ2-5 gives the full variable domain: EPEVTQTPSHQVTQMGQEVILRCVPISNHLYFYWYRQILGQKVEFLVSFYNNEISEKSEIFDDQFSVERPDGSNFTLKIRSTKLEDSAMYFCASSEISAGVETQYFGPGTRLLVL.